This T cell receptor (beta chain) was sequenced in a study of monozygotic twins with inflammatory bowel disease. General study findings and limits: IBD patients share fewer clonotypes with other people than healthy twins do, especially with disease activity. No one strong IBD-associated signal or clonotype was supported.

CDR1 is SGHTA, CDR2 FQGNSA, per germline. The CDR3 is made up of 11 amino acids. The template switching step added UMIs that contained a 6-nucleotide sample barcode. Using the 5' RACE reads, TCRdb records one entry per CDR3 protein without DNA. This table lists around 370,000 distinct CDR3 sequences. RNA in its total form was extracted from whole blood, and T cells were not sorted. As regards this clonotype: What it binds is not known.

The source of this sequence is a human donor with ulcerative colitis or Crohn's disease, or a healthy co-twin of an affected twin (not recorded which). The chain joins TRBV7-2 to TRBJ2-5. The sample was blood. The CDR3 spells CASSRRETQYF.